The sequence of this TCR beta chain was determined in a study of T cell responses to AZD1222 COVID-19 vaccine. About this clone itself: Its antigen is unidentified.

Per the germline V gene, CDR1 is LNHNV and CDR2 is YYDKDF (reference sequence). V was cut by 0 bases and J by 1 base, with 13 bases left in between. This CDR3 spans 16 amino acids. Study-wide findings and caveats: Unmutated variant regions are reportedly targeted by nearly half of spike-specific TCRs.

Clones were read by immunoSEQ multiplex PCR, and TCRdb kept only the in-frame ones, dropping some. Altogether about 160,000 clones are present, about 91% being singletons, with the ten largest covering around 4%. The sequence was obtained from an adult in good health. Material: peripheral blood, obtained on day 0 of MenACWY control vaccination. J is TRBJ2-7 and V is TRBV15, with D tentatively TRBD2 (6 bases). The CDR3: CATSRDRAGGSYEQYF. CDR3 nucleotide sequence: TGTGCCACCAGCAGAGATAGGGCCGGGGGATCCTACGAGCAGTACTTC.